This TCR beta chain originates from a study of metastatic and nonmetastatic thyroid tumors. Study in general: The study looked at repertoires side by side in blood and in tumor or nodule tissue from malignant and benign thyroid patients.

V lost 0 bases and J lost 5, with 11 bases in between. Germline V gene lookup returns CDR1 SGHTS and CDR2 YDEGEE. This CDR3 has 14 amino acids. Concerning this clone itself: As yet, its antigen is unknown.

In the authors' methods: A papillary thyroid cancer distant-metastasis classifier was built from CDR3 differences across clinicopathological groups. TCRdb re-called the PCR reads with MiXCR. TCRdb, not the authors, supplied the V and J calls. Of over 3,500 clones listed, roughly a third are singletons. Treatment of any kind had been given to no patient before thyroid surgery. Study results and limitations: Malignant thyroid tumors reportedly had TCR beta diversity that was significantly higher than in benign nodules, in blood and tumor.

This TCR derives from a male donor with papillary thyroid cancer or a benign thyroid nodule (not recorded which). Some clones in this sample may be carry-over from other donors' samples. Sequencing input: adjacent normal tissue. This chain joins TRBV5-8 and TRBJ1-2; D is undetermined. CDR3 loop: CASSLGGVRYGYTF. CDR3 DNA sequence: TGTGCCAGCAGCTTGGGCGGGGTTCGGTATGGCTACACCTTC.